The present T cell receptor beta chain was sequenced within a study of blood T cell repertoires in COVID-19. Across the whole study: The analysed material was cDNA or gDNA that came from T cells, B-cell-depleted T cells, or PBMCs.

The ends were cut back, 8 bases at V and 0 bases at J, with 10 bases in the middle. The CDR3 sequence is 14 residues long. Looked up from germline, CDR1 is MNHEY and CDR2 is SVGAGI. Enrolment of Seattle patients took place during active infection, and they were followed longitudinally. As handled by the study authors: Nucleated cell counts were estimated from reference gene primer amplification. The table came from immunoSEQ multiplex PCR; TCRdb's copy has only in-frame clones and leaves some out. Clone size and V and J calls were adopted from that table, with D and trimming inferred from the DNA. The data hold 350,000 or so clones, with 89% observed a single time.

V gene TRBV6-5 combines with J gene TRBJ1-4; no definite D call. This receptor was taken from an older woman with COVID-19, enrolled during active disease. The material sequenced was peripheral blood. The CDR3, as DNA: TGTGCCAGCCCTCTGGGCACAACTAATGAAAAACTGTTTTTT. This encodes CASPLGTTNEKLFF.